Listed below are T cell receptor beta chains from one sample, sequenced in a study of T-cell memory formation after mild COVID-19. TCRdb called the 5' RACE reads again in MiXCR, with one record for every CDR3 protein. In the table there are about 250,000 distinct CDR3 sequences, 16% of which are singletons. Sequences were obtained from PBMCs or a T cell subset sorted from them (not recorded which). The receptors here all came from a man younger than 35 who had mild COVID-19 (a few samples of this study predate the infection). Cell type and time point are not known. Each CDR3 is given with its conserved first and last residue. The D gene is left open where the match is weak. Some rows have no size entry. The others give once, few or many, or a class for an expanded clone.

-	TRBV18	few	TRBJ1-6	CASSPVGQRNSPLHF	TGTGCCAGCTCACCAGTTGGTCAGAGGAATTCACCCCTCCACTTT
-	TRBV7-8	-	TRBJ2-3	CASSPYVGTDTQYF	TGTGCCAGCAGCCCGTACGTGGGCACAGATACGCAGTATTTT
TRBD1	TRBV28	-	TRBJ1-4	CASSEPTGGGTNEKLFF	TGTGCCAGCAGTGAACCGACAGGGGGCGGAACTAATGAAAAACTGTTTTTT
-	TRBV7-2	-	TRBJ2-1	CASSPWVQGYNEQFF	TGTGCCAGCAGCCCCTGGGTCCAGGGGTACAATGAGCAGTTCTTC
-	TRBV12-3/TRBV12-4	-	TRBJ2-4	CASSSGMFRIGKNIQYF	TGTGCCAGCAGTTCCGGGATGTTTCGTATAGGCAAAAACATTCAGTACTTC
-	TRBV3-1	few	TRBJ2-4	CASSQGFYIQYF	TGTGCCAGCAGCCAAGGTTTTTATATTCAGTACTTC
TRBD1	TRBV7-2	many	TRBJ1-5	CASSLQGSNQPQHF	TGTGCCAGCAGTTTACAGGGGAGCAATCAGCCCCAGCATTTT
TRBD1	TRBV20-1	few	TRBJ2-7	CSARDRTGGDEQYF	TGCAGTGCTAGAGACCGGACAGGGGGCGACGAGCAGTACTTC
-	TRBV12-3/TRBV12-4	many	TRBJ2-3	CASSLEGQLGTQYF	TGTGCCAGCAGTTTAGAAGGGCAACTGGGTACGCAGTATTTT
TRBD1	TRBV29-1	few	TRBJ2-5	CSVERDSQETQYF	TGCAGCGTTGAGAGGGACAGCCAAGAGACCCAGTACTTC
-	TRBV5-6	-	TRBJ2-5	CASSLMRGGSTQYF	TGTGCCAGCAGCTTGATGAGGGGGGGTTCGACCCAGTACTTC
-	TRBV6-5	few	TRBJ1-3	CASSYLPGGSGNTIYF	TGTGCCAGCAGTTACCTACCCGGTGGCTCTGGAAACACCATATATTTT
-	TRBV28	-	TRBJ1-6	CASSSSVGSPLHF	TGTGCCAGCAGTTCCTCCGTTGGTTCACCCCTCCACTTT
-	TRBV2	few	TRBJ1-5	CASTPTNSNQPQHF	TGTGCCAGCACCCCGACGAACAGCAATCAGCCCCAGCATTTT
-	TRBV10-3	-	TRBJ2-7	CAISESRVGGEQYF	TGTGCCATCAGTGAGTCGAGGGTAGGGGGCGAGCAGTACTTC
TRBD1	TRBV6-1	many	TRBJ2-7	CASNRDRGRYEQYF	TGTGCCAGTAACCGGGACAGGGGGCGGTACGAGCAGTACTTC
TRBD2	TRBV7-2	-	TRBJ2-3	CASSRVTGTSPSDTQYF	TGTGCCAGCAGTCGGGTAACCGGGACTAGCCCTTCAGATACGCAGTATTTT
TRBD2	TRBV15	-	TRBJ2-1	CATSRDAGDQFF	TGTGCCACCAGCAGAGATGCGGGGGATCAGTTCTTC
-	TRBV27	few	TRBJ2-7	CASSQGPRYEQYF	TGTGCCAGCAGTCAGGGGCCGAGGTACGAGCAGTACTTC
TRBD2	TRBV29-1	-	TRBJ2-3	CSVVAGGADTQYF	TGCAGCGTTGTAGCGGGGGGGGCAGATACGCAGTATTTT
TRBD1	TRBV11-2	-	TRBJ1-4	CASRVDRARRQLFF	TGTGCCAGCAGGGTGGACAGGGCACGTAGGCAACTGTTTTTT
TRBD1	TRBV11-2	few	TRBJ2-3	CASSSRTGADTQYF	TGTGCCAGCAGCTCGCGTACAGGGGCAGATACGCAGTATTTT
-	TRBV12-3/TRBV12-4	-	TRBJ2-5	CASSFRQGWETQYF	TGTGCCAGCAGTTTCAGGCAGGGATGGGAGACCCAGTACTTC
TRBD2	TRBV6-2/TRBV6-3	-	TRBJ2-3	CASREAGVSPDTQYF	TGTGCCAGCCGTGAAGCGGGAGTGTCCCCAGATACGCAGTATTTT
-	TRBV12-3/TRBV12-4	few	TRBJ1-3	CASSLHGSGNTIYF	TGTGCCAGCAGTTTACACGGCTCTGGAAACACCATATATTTT
-	TRBV6-5	-	TRBJ1-6	CASSYGGGSDNSPLHF	TGTGCCAGCAGTTACGGGGGAGGGTCCGATAATTCACCCCTCCACTTT
-	TRBV7-2	few	TRBJ2-3	CASSSAGPGTDTQYF	TGTGCCAGCAGCTCAGCGGGCCCCGGGACAGATACGCAGTATTTT
-	TRBV6-5	-	TRBJ1-2	CASSYSKDGGYTF	TGTGCCAGCAGTTACTCGAAGGACGGTGGCTACACCTTC
-	TRBV7-3	-	TRBJ1-5	CASNFVGGDQPQHF	TGTGCCAGCAATTTTGTGGGGGGTGATCAGCCCCAGCATTTT
TRBD1	TRBV6-5	-	TRBJ2-5	CASSYAGGAGGETQYF	TGTGCCAGCAGTTACGCAGGGGGCGCTGGGGGAGAGACCCAGTACTTC
-	TRBV5-1	many	TRBJ2-6	CASSPNSGANVLTF	TGCGCCAGCAGCCCGAACTCTGGGGCCAACGTCCTGACTTTC
TRBD1	TRBV6-5	few	TRBJ2-2	CASSYPSTGTGELFF	TGTGCCAGCAGTTACCCCTCGACAGGGACCGGGGAGCTGTTTTTT
-	TRBV5-6	few	TRBJ2-3	CASSLRLMIGTDTQYF	TGTGCCAGCAGCTTGCGACTCATGATAGGCACAGATACGCAGTATTTT
TRBD2	TRBV7-3	few	TRBJ2-1	CASSLTSGGFYNEQFF	TGTGCCAGCAGCTTGACTAGCGGGGGATTTTACAATGAGCAGTTCTTC
-	TRBV7-7	-	TRBJ1-6	CASSLFPGSPLHF	TGTGCCAGCAGCTTGTTTCCGGGATCACCCCTCCACTTT
-	TRBV6-1	-	TRBJ1-1	CASGAQVGHTEAFF	TGTGCCAGCGGGGCTCAAGTGGGCCACACTGAAGCTTTCTTT
-	TRBV19	-	TRBJ2-1	CASSRSRPGGRDNEQFF	TGTGCCAGTAGTAGGTCCCGGCCAGGGGGGAGAGACAATGAGCAGTTCTTC
-	TRBV7-9	-	TRBJ2-1	CASSTDMMRYNEQFF	TGTGCCAGCAGCACGGACATGATGAGGTACAATGAGCAGTTCTTC
TRBD1	TRBV18	-	TRBJ1-1	CASSPQGALNTEAFF	TGTGCCAGCTCCCCCCAGGGGGCCCTGAACACTGAAGCTTTCTTT
-	TRBV11-2	-	TRBJ2-5	CASRGAWETQYF	TGTGCCAGCCGGGGGGCGTGGGAGACCCAGTACTTC
TRBD1	TRBV5-1	few	TRBJ2-3	CASSTDRGPSRDTQYF	TGCGCCAGCAGCACGGACAGGGGGCCTTCCCGAGATACGCAGTATTTT
TRBD1	TRBV15	few	TRBJ2-7	CATSRDPGQSYEQYF	TGTGCCACCAGCAGAGATCCGGGACAGTCCTACGAGCAGTACTTC
-	TRBV15	-	TRBJ1-3	CATSRDWRVSGNTIYF	TGTGCCACCAGCAGAGATTGGCGAGTCTCTGGAAACACCATATATTTT
-	TRBV7-6	few	TRBJ1-2	CASSPTGTYGYTF	TGTGCCAGCAGCCCAACCGGGACCTATGGCTACACCTTC
-	TRBV24-1	-	TRBJ2-1	CATSAALVSSYNEQFF	TGTGCCACCAGTGCCGCACTAGTTAGCTCCTATAATGAGCAGTTCTTC
-	TRBV2	-	TRBJ2-3	CASTIPGDFWSTDTQYF	TGTGCCAGCACCATCCCCGGGGACTTCTGGAGCACAGATACGCAGTATTTT